The 15 T cell receptor beta chains below were found in one sample sequenced in a study of tumor-infiltrating lymphocytes in glioblastoma multiforme. TCRB libraries came from RNA via three nested multiplex PCR rounds. TCRdb redid the calling of the multiplex PCR reads with MiXCR, one entry per CDR3 protein. The sample records roughly 15,000 distinct CDR3 sequences, roughly 73% being singletons. Sequencing was performed on brain tumor tissue. These TCRs come from a male donor with glioblastoma.

The CDR3 DNA reads TGCAGTGCCAGGGACCCCGGCGTGAGTGTCCACGAGCAGTACTTC. Translating it yields CSARDPGVSVHEQYF. The V gene is TRBV20-1, the J gene TRBJ2-7, with D perhaps TRBD1 or TRBD2 (5 bases each). V lost 6 bases and J lost 5, with 23 bases in between. CDR3 length: 15 residues. CDR1 is DFQATT, CDR2 SNEGSKA, per germline (reference sequence).

This chain links TRBV6-1 with TRBJ2-7; tentatively, D is TRBD1 (5 bases). Looked up from germline, CDR1 is MNHNS and CDR2 is SASEGT. Trimming removed 7 bases at V and 6 bases at J, with 16 bases between. The CDR3 sequence is 13 residues long. The CDR3 reads CASTRAGRPEQYF. The CDR3 DNA follows: TGTGCCAGCACTAGGGCAGGGCGGCCCGAGCAGTACTTC.

Regarding this clonotype: Germline is not matched at one junction end, which may reflect a read error. V gene TRBV10-3 combines with J gene TRBJ2-2; possibly TRBD2 for D (6 bases). Per germline, CDR1 ENHRY and CDR2 SYGVKD. The CDR3 has 13 amino acids. In nucleotides, the CDR3 is TGTGCCACCAACGGGGCTGATGGCGGGGAGCTATTTTTT. Its protein product is CATNGADGGELFF.

On this clonotype itself: A junction end diverges from the germline sequence, so it may reflect a read error. V is TRBV11-2 and J is TRBJ1-2; 10 bases line up with TRBD1. CDR1 is SGHAT, CDR2 FQNNGV, per germline. This CDR3 is built from 15 residues. The CDR3 bases are TGTGCCAGGAGCTCCGGACAGGGGGTTAACTATGGCTACACCTTC. The encoded protein is CARSSGQGVNYGYTF.

Regarding this clonotype: Germline is not matched at one junction end, which may reflect a read error. V and J are TRBV10-3 and TRBJ2-7, with D maybe TRBD1 (6 bases). The CDR3 contains 12 residues. Germline loops: CDR1 ENHRY, CDR2 SYGVKD. In DNA, the CDR3 is TGTGCCATCAGTGAGTTGGGACATGAGCAGTATTTC. This encodes CAISELGHEQYF.

For this clonotype: Mismatch with germline at one junction end may stem from a read error. The CDR3 sequence is CAISAEWTGDQPQHF. CDR3 sequence (DNA): TGTGCCATCAGTGCCGAGTGGACAGGAGATCAACCCCAGCATTTT. The gene calls are TRBV10-3 and TRBJ1-5; TRBD1 matches 7 bases. The germline gives CDR1 ENHRY, CDR2 SYGVKD. This CDR3 spans 15 amino acids.

The J gene is TRBJ1-2, the V gene TRBV4-3, with TRBD1 as a possible D gene (5 bases). The CDR3 length is 14 residues. From germline, CDR1 is LGHNA and CDR2 YSLEER. The V gene lost 6 bases and the J gene lost 6 bases, with 17 bases spanning the gap. This CDR3 is CASSSTVLNDGYTF. In DNA form, the CDR3 reads TGCGCCAGCAGTTCGACAGTCCTAAATGATGGCTACACCTTC.

This clonotype was detected a few times. A clone one base away is much larger, so this may be a read error. The rearrangement uses TRBV29-1 and TRBJ2-7, with 11 bases fitting TRBD2. Trimming at V came to 7 bases and at J to 3 bases, leaving 8 bases not matched to a gene. The CDR3 runs 14 residues. Germline CDR1 and CDR2: SQVTM and ANQGSEA. CDR3: CSAAGLAGGYEQYF. In DNA, the CDR3 is TGCAGCGCCGCAGGGCTAGCGGGGGGCTACGAGCAGTACTTC.

On this clonotype itself: Germline and junction disagree at one end, which may indicate a read error. V usage is TRBV11-3 and J usage is TRBJ2-1; tentatively, D is TRBD1 (5 bases). CDR3 length: 15 amino acids. Germline V CDR1 and CDR2: SGHNT, YENEEA. DNA for the CDR3: TGTGCCGGCAGCTTTCCGGACATTACCTACAATGAGCAGTTCTTC. Translation: CAGSFPDITYNEQFF.

The rearrangement links TRBV11-3 to TRBJ2-7, with D perhaps TRBD1 or TRBD2 (5 bases each). Trimming took off 5 bases at V and 0 bases at J, with 14 bases between the two ends. Germline V CDR1 and CDR2: SGHNT, YENEEA. This CDR3 is built from 15 residues. CDR3 sequence: CASSGWDGGSYEQYF. In DNA form, the CDR3 reads TGTGCCAGCAGCGGGTGGGACGGAGGCTCCTACGAGCAGTACTTC.

About this clonotype itself: Without the conserved terminal phenylalanine or tryptophan, this CDR3 likely stems from a read error. No DNA is shown, since the ends of the CDR3 on it are uncertain; the CDR3 is the one TCRdb lists. J is TRBJ2-2 and V is TRBV11-1. Germline values: CDR1 SGHAT, CDR2 FQDESV (reference sequence). The CDR3 length is 15 residues, termini included. The CDR3: CASSLMETDTGELLS.

V and J are TRBV29-1 and TRBJ1-5; no definite D call. This CDR3 has 13 amino acids. V was trimmed by 5 bases and J by 10 bases, leaving 18 bases between them. Per germline, CDR1 SQVTM and CDR2 ANQGSEA. The CDR3 protein is CSVTTGSIQPQHF. The CDR3 DNA reads as TGCAGCGTTACGACGGGTAGCATTCAACCCCAGCATTTT. Together with reference TRBV29-1 and TRBJ1-5, the CDR3 gives the full variable domain: SAVISQKPSRDICQRGTSLTIQCQVDSQVTMMFWYRQQPGQSLTLIATANQGSEATYESGFVIDKFPISRPNLTFSTLTVSNMSPEDSSIYLCSVTTGSIQPQHFGDGTRLSIL.

About this clonotype: This CDR3 fails to terminate in the conserved phenylalanine or tryptophan, so it likely reflects a read error. The DNA is omitted, as the CDR3 cannot be located on it reliably, and the CDR3 follows TCRdb's listing. This rearrangement joins TRBV4-1 to TRBJ1-1. Germline loops: CDR1 MGHRA, CDR2 YSYEKL. The CDR3 length is 13 residues, termini included. CDR3: CAGSQEISTEAFC.

A note on this clonotype: This clone may be a read error of a much larger clone one base away. This sequence joins TRBV19 and TRBJ2-3, with TRBD2 identical over 8 bases. This CDR3 is 12 amino acids long. V lost 11 bases to trimming and J lost 7 bases; unmatched junction nucleotides: 8. Germline CDR1 reads LNHDA; CDR2 reads SQIVND (reference sequence). The CDR3 DNA reads as TGTGCCTCGACTAGCGCGGGATATACGCAGTATTTT. This codes for CASTSAGYTQYF.

The chain has TRBV20-1 and TRBJ1-1; TRBD1 matches 7 bases. CDR1 is DFQATT and CDR2 is SNEGSKA in the germline V gene (reference sequence). Trimming cost V 4 bases and J 4 bases; bases outside gene matches: 3. The CDR3 has 12 amino acids. The CDR3 coding sequence is TGCAGTGCTAAGCAGGGGGGCACTGAAGCTTTCTTT. This gives the protein CSAKQGGTEAFF.